Sequencing of this TCR beta chain was carried out in a study of identical twins. General study points: Weaker excess sharing between twins was seen in beta out-of-frame sequences.

CDR1 is DFQATT and CDR2 is SNEGSKA in the germline V gene (reference sequence). The CDR3 length is 14 residues. V was clipped by 5 bases and J by 1 base; unmatched bases: 4. TCRdb independently ran MiXCR on the 5' RACE reads; one entry per CDR3 protein. The sample lists 500,000 to 700,000 distinct CDR3 sequences; roughly 6.6% were seen once. This clonotype was counted a few times. The antigen is not known. The same sample was also studied in work on yellow fever vaccine responses in identical twins.

The chain uses TRBV20-1 and TRBJ2-1; 8 nucleotides align to TRBD2. Source material: PBMCs. The clonotype comes from a woman aged 18-29 years in good health. The CDR3 nucleotides are TGCAGTGCTCATGTAGCGGGGTCCTACAATGAGCAGTTCTTC. The encoded protein is CSAHVAGSYNEQFF.